These 21 T cell receptor beta chains came from one sample sequenced in a study of blood T cell repertoires in COVID-19. Some clones are missing from TCRdb's copy, which holds only in-frame ones; the method was immunoSEQ multiplex PCR. This sample yields over 200,000 clones, of which approximately 84% are seen a single time; 15% to 18% belongs to the top ten. The sequenced material came from PBMCs or T cells enriched from blood (not recorded which). The receptors stem from a man aged 18 to 30 who had recovered from COVID-19.

The V and J genes are TRBV19 and TRBJ1-6; possibly TRBD1 for D (6 bases). With 5 bases removed from V and 6 bases from J, the gap between germline ends came to 11 bases. This CDR3 spans 14 amino acids. CDR1 and CDR2 from the germline V gene are LNHDA and SQIVND (reference sequence). The CDR3 loop is CASSPDRFNSPLHF. The CDR3 coding sequence is TGTGCCAGTAGTCCTGACAGGTTTAATTCACCCCTCCACTTT.

The genes are TRBV9 and TRBJ2-3, with 13 nucleotides matching TRBD2. With V trimmed by 3 bases and J by 4 bases, 5 bases remained unmatched. Germline values: CDR1 SGDLS, CDR2 YYNGEE. The CDR3 is made up of 16 amino acids. CDR3 protein: CASSEGTSGIADTQYF. The CDR3 DNA is TGTGCCAGCAGCGAAGGGACTAGCGGGATTGCAGATACGCAGTATTTT.

This chain connects TRBV4-1 to TRBJ1-5, with a weak D call TRBD1 (5 bases). CDR1 is MGHRA, CDR2 YSYEKL, per germline. The CDR3 has 15 residues. Trimming removed 4 bases at V and 7 bases at J, with 17 bases between. The CDR3 sequence is CASSPSTVSRQPQHF. In nucleotides, the CDR3 is TGCGCCAGCAGCCCATCGACAGTGTCGCGCCAGCCCCAGCATTTT.

This clone came up a few times. This chain uses TRBV11-2 with TRBJ1-6; D is undetermined. This CDR3 region has 16 residues. Germline-derived CDR1 and CDR2 are SGHAT and FQNNGV. With 0 bases removed from V and 0 bases from J, the gap between germline ends came to 6 bases. CDR3 protein: CASSLEPSSYNSPLHF. The CDR3 region has the DNA TGTGCCAGCAGCTTAGAGCCCAGCTCCTATAATTCACCCCTCCACTTT.

The rearrangement uses TRBV11-3 and TRBJ1-1; TRBD1 matches 7 bases. Germline V gene sequence: CDR1 SGHNT, CDR2 YENEEA. V lost 5 bases, J lost 1 base, and 7 bases stayed unmatched. This CDR3 region has 15 residues. CDR3 protein: CASSVPGQPNTEAFF. In nucleotides, the CDR3 is TGTGCCAGCAGCGTTCCGGGACAGCCGAACACTGAAGCTTTCTTT. The complete variable domain, with remaining parts taken from reference TRBV11-3 and TRBJ1-1, reads EAGVVQSPRYKIIEKKQPVAFWCNPISGHNTLYWYLQNLGQGPELLIRYENEEAVDDSQLPKDRFSAERLKGVDSTLKIQPAELGDSAVYLCASSVPGQPNTEAFFGQGTRLTVV.

In DNA form, the CDR3 reads TGCGCCAGCAGCTTCCCCGGACAGGGGACAGATACGCAGTATTTT. This gives the protein CASSFPGQGTDTQYF. This sequence joins TRBV5-1 and TRBJ2-3; 9 bases match TRBD1. V shed 2 bases and J 3 bases; nucleotides not matched to a gene: 4. This CDR3 comprises 15 residues. The V gene's germline CDR1 is SGHRS and CDR2 YFSETQ. Using reference TRBV5-1 and TRBJ2-3 for the parts outside the CDR3, the full variable domain is KAGVTQTPRYLIKTRGQQVTLSCSPISGHRSVSWYQQTPGQGLQFLFEYFSETQRNKGNFPGRFSGRQFSNSRSEMNVSTLELGDSALYLCASSFPGQGTDTQYFGPGTRLTVL.

This sequence joins TRBV5-1 and TRBJ2-7; 9 bases align to TRBD2. The CDR3 runs to 16 residues. V was clipped by 6 bases and J by 3 bases; unmatched bases: 13. The germline gives CDR1 SGHRS, CDR2 YFSETQ. This CDR3 reads CASTISGGLARYEQYF. CDR3 DNA: TGCGCCAGCACTATATCCGGCGGACTAGCGCGCTACGAGCAGTACTTC.

The gene calls are TRBV4-1 and TRBJ1-2, with TRBD1 matching over 7 bases. Per germline, CDR1 MGHRA and CDR2 YSYEKL. J gave up 4 bases and V 0 bases, and 2 bases lay outside the gene matches. The CDR3 is 14 residues long. The CDR3 loop reads CASSQENRGYGYTF. CDR3 bases: TGCGCCAGCAGCCAAGAGAACAGGGGCTATGGCTACACCTTC.

The chain carries TRBV10-3 and TRBJ2-5; tentatively, D is TRBD2 (6 bases). The CDR3 is 16 amino acids. CDR1 and CDR2 (germline): ENHRY, SYGVKD. V lost 4 bases, J lost 1 base, and 16 bases lay in between. The CDR3 bases are TGTGCCATCAGTGGTGGAGGGAGATCCAGCCAAGAGACCCAGTACTTC. Translating it yields CAISGGGRSSQETQYF.

The chain is built from TRBV27 and TRBJ2-3; 8 bases align to TRBD2. The CDR3 consists of 16 residues. Germline CDR1 and CDR2: MNHEY and SMNVEV (reference sequence). With V trimmed by 5 bases and J by 0 bases, 7 bases remained unmatched. The CDR3 loop reads CASSPRLAWSTDTQYF. In nucleotides, the CDR3 is TGTGCCAGCAGTCCTCGACTAGCGTGGAGCACAGATACGCAGTATTTT.

The rearrangement joins TRBV6-5 to TRBJ2-1; D is perhaps TRBD1 (6 bases). The germline gives CDR1 MNHEY, CDR2 SVGAGI. This CDR3 contains 14 residues. The germline V and J ends were trimmed by 6 bases and 8 bases, with 17 bases remaining between them. The CDR3 spells CASRTLTGKDEQFF. CDR3 nucleotide sequence: TGTGCCAGCAGGACCCTTACAGGGAAGGATGAGCAGTTCTTC.

The J gene is TRBJ2-5, the V gene TRBV20-1; a weak D match, TRBD1 (5 bases). Trimming left V 5 bases short and J 5 bases short, with 18 bases between. There are 14 residues in the CDR3. Germline V CDR1 and CDR2: DFQATT, SNEGSKA (reference sequence). In nucleotides, the CDR3 is TGCAGTGCTCGTGGAGTCAGGGCCACGGAGACCCAGTACTTC. Translated: CSARGVRATETQYF.

This sequence joins TRBV10-3 and TRBJ2-7; 8 bases match TRBD2. CDR3 length: 13 residues. V shed 10 bases, J shed 6 bases, and the junction held 11 bases outside the gene matches. The V gene's germline CDR1 is ENHRY and CDR2 SYGVKD. The CDR3 here is CASGSGITPEQYF. CDR3 nucleotides: TGTGCCAGCGGTAGCGGGATAACCCCCGAGCAGTACTTC.

The gene calls are TRBV14 and TRBJ2-7; TRBD2 aligns across 7 bases. From germline, CDR1 is SGHDN and CDR2 FVKESK. V shed 3 bases and J 2 bases; nucleotides not matched to a gene: 4. This CDR3 region has 14 residues. CDR3 amino acids: CASSQTSRPYEQYF. The CDR3 coding sequence is TGTGCCAGCAGCCAGACTAGCAGACCCTACGAGCAGTACTTC.

This clone appeared a few times. The gene calls are TRBV6-6 and TRBJ2-1; D gene unclear. The ends were cut back, 2 bases at V and 0 bases at J, with 8 bases in the middle. The CDR3 is 15 amino acids. The V gene's germline CDR1 is MNHNY and CDR2 SVGAGI (reference sequence). The CDR3 DNA is TGTGCCAGCAGTTACGAAGCGAGCTCCTACAATGAGCAGTTCTTC. This codes for CASSYEASSYNEQFF.

The chain carries TRBV2 and TRBJ2-1; TRBD1 aligns across 9 bases. The germline V gene has CDR1 SNHLY and CDR2 FYNNEI. The CDR3 has 15 residues. J gave up 5 bases and V 7 bases, and 9 bases lay outside the gene matches. CDR3 protein: CASTLDRGRDNEQFF. Here the CDR3 DNA reads TGTGCCAGCACTTTGGACAGGGGTAGGGACAATGAGCAGTTCTTC.

CDR3 sequence reads: CASSLGTEETQYF. CDR3 nucleotides: TGTGCCAGCAGCTTAGGGACTGAAGAGACCCAGTACTTC. The rearrangement joins TRBV7-3 to TRBJ2-5; maybe TRBD2 (6 bases). Germline loops: CDR1 SGHTA, CDR2 FQGTGA. This CDR3 comprises 13 residues. The V end lost 2 bases, the J end lost 3 bases, and 7 bases lay between the germline ends. Drawing the rest from reference TRBV7-3 and TRBJ2-5, the complete variable domain is GAGVSQTPSNKVTEKGKYVELRCDPISGHTALYWYRQSLGQGPEFLIYFQGTGAADDSGLPNDRFFAVRPEGSVSTLKIQRTERGDSAVYLCASSLGTEETQYFGPGTRLLVL.

The chain has TRBV12-3 or TRBV12-4 and TRBJ2-4, with D maybe TRBD2 (5 bases). The V gene lost 3 bases and the J gene lost 8 bases, with 8 bases spanning the gap. There are 12 residues in the CDR3. CDR3 residues: CASSFNGDIQYF. CDR3 bases: TGTGCCAGCAGTTTCAACGGGGACATTCAGTACTTC.

This chain uses TRBV28 with TRBJ2-1, with 10 bases lining up with TRBD2. Per germline, CDR1 MDHEN and CDR2 SYDVKM. The CDR3 covers 15 residues. The V gene end was trimmed by 4 bases and the J gene end by 1 base; junction bases not matched to a gene: 1. CDR3 region: CASSSLAGSYNEQFF. CDR3 DNA: TGTGCCAGCAGTTCACTAGCGGGGTCCTACAATGAGCAGTTCTTC.

The sample holds a few counts of this clone. The chain joins TRBV7-8 to TRBJ1-6, with D hard to call. V was pared by 1 base and J by 9 bases, with 7 bases between. There are 13 residues in the CDR3. Looked up from germline, CDR1 is SGHVS and CDR2 is FQNEAQ. This CDR3 is CASSLEVGSPLHF. CDR3 nucleotide sequence: TGTGCCAGCAGCTTAGAAGTCGGTTCACCCCTCCACTTT. The full variable domain, in which reference TRBV7-8 and TRBJ1-6 provide the parts outside the CDR3, is GAGVSQSPRYKVAKRGQDVALRCDPISGHVSLFWYQQALGQGPEFLTYFQNEAQLDKSGLPSDRFFAERPEGSVSTLKIQRTQQEDSAVYLCASSLEVGSPLHFGNGTRLTVT.

The chain employs TRBV11-2 and TRBJ2-1, with 12 bases identical to TRBD2. V trimming: 5 bases; J trimming: 5 bases; junction bases outside the gene matches: 4. There are 15 residues in the CDR3. Germline CDR1 and CDR2: SGHAT and FQNNGV. The CDR3 spells CASSLRTSGDNEQFF. CDR3 bases: TGTGCCAGCAGCCTAAGGACTAGCGGGGACAATGAGCAGTTCTTC.